A single sample is the source of the 7 T cell receptor beta chains below, sequenced in a study of CD8+CD57+ T cells in acquired aplastic anemia. Genomic DNA acted as the template from which TCR beta VDJ combination and CDR3 sequence profiling were carried out. TCRdb re-derived calls from the reads in MiXCR, one entry per CDR3 protein. The sample has some 120,000 distinct CDR3 sequences, over 30% seen once; the top ten hold over 2%. Sequencing involved patients with CD8+CD57+ cell expansion previously shown by flow cytometry. Input material: sorted CD4+, CD8+, or CD8+CD57+ T cells (not recorded which) from PBMCs. The origin of the receptors is a human donor with aplastic anemia.

This rearrangement joins TRBV6-2 or TRBV6-3 to TRBJ1-2, with D possibly matching TRBD1 (6 bases). Germline V gene data show CDR1 as MNHEY and CDR2 as SVGEGT. The CDR3 sequence is 19 residues long. The V end lost 0 bases, the J end lost 1 base, and 21 bases lay between the germline ends. As DNA, the CDR3 is TGTGCCAGCAGTTACTCACTTCAGGGGCCTCGAACGGGTAACTATGGCTACACCTTC. It translates to CASSYSLQGPRTGNYGYTF.

The V and J genes are TRBV6-8 and TRBJ1-3; 7 bases line up with TRBD1. V shed 6 bases, J shed 1 base, and the junction held 9 bases outside the gene matches. The CDR3 runs to 16 residues. Germline V lookup: CDR1 MNHGY, CDR2 SAAAGT. CDR3 sequence reads: CASSLDRVKSGNTIYF. Here the CDR3 DNA reads TGTGCCAGCAGCCTAGACAGGGTAAAATCTGGAAACACCATATATTTT.

The chain joins TRBV5-6 to TRBJ1-4, with D hard to call. V lost 4 bases, J lost 5 bases, and 9 bases lay in between. The CDR3 has 13 residues. Germline CDR1 reads SGHDT; CDR2 reads YYEEEE. CDR3 region: CASSLTLNEKLFF. The CDR3 nucleotides are TGTGCCAGCAGCCTGACATTGAATGAAAAACTGTTTTTT.

This clonotype has more than one count but fewer than ten. The rearrangement uses TRBV12-3 or TRBV12-4 and TRBJ1-2; perhaps TRBD1 as D (6 bases). V was trimmed by 3 bases and J by 6 bases, leaving 14 bases between them. This CDR3 has 14 residues. The CDR3 region has the DNA TGTGCCAGCAGTTTTTTGGGGGCGAGCGATGGCTACACCTTC. Translation: CASSFLGASDGYTF.

A word on this clonotype: Likely a read error: the CDR3 ends without its conserved phenylalanine or tryptophan. This chain links TRBV9 with TRBJ2-5; 7 positions match TRBD1. Losses at the gene ends were 3 bases for V and 5 bases for J; bases not matched to a gene: 10. Germline CDR1 is SGDLS and CDR2 is YYNGEE. The CDR3 totals 15 residues. The CDR3 nucleotides read TGTGCCAGCAGCGAGATTTTAGGGGGCGCGGAGACCCAGTACCTC. Translated: CASSEILGGAETQYL.

J is TRBJ1-6 and V is TRBV6-5; TRBD1 agrees at 11 bases. V trimming: 4 bases; J trimming: 9 bases; junction bases outside the gene matches: 2. This CDR3 region has 14 residues. The germline CDR1 and CDR2 sequences are MNHEY and SVGAGI. CDR3 coding DNA: TGTGCCAGCAGTTTGGACAGGGGGCCTTCACCCCTCCACTTT. This encodes CASSLDRGPSPLHF.

This clonotype occurred many times. The genes are TRBV10-2 and TRBJ2-3; D perhaps matches TRBD1 (6 bases). The CDR3 has 13 amino acids. With 9 bases removed from V and 0 bases from J, the gap between germline ends came to 10 bases. Germline CDR1 WSHSY, CDR2 SAAADI. DNA of the CDR3: TGCGCCAGTGGGGGACACAGCACAGATACGCAGTATTTT. It encodes CASGGHSTDTQYF.